Listed below are T cell receptor beta chains from one sample, sequenced in a study of T cells after yellow fever vaccination. A single record per CDR3 protein comes from TCRdb applying MiXCR to the 5' RACE reads. The table lists more than 65,000 distinct CDR3 sequences, under 6.5% of them singletons, with roughly 2.3% in the top ten. The sample was CD4+ T cells sorted from PBMCs, taken roughly 14 days after the first yellow fever vaccination. These receptors were taken from a man between 18 and 29 years old who received the YFV17D yellow fever vaccine. Each CDR3 is given with its conserved first and last residue. Fields, in order: clone size, J gene, V gene, D gene, CDR3 DNA, CDR3 protein. The D gene is left open where the match is weak. The listing skips clone size in some rows; elsewhere it reads once, few, many or a size class.

.	TRBJ2-5	TRBV5-4	.	TGTGCCAGCAGCTTGGAGGGACTCCAAAGGGACCAGTACTTC	CASSLEGLQRDQYF
few	TRBJ2-1	TRBV30	.	TGTGCCTGGAGCGGACTTTTCAGAAGGTCCTACAATGAGCAGTTCTTC	CAWSGLFRRSYNEQFF
many	TRBJ2-3	TRBV20-1	.	TGCAGTGCTAGAGGGGCGCCCACAGATACGCAGTATTTT	CSARGAPTDTQYF
many	TRBJ2-1	TRBV12-3/TRBV12-4	.	TGTGCCAGCAGCCCCACAGGGTTCAATGAGCAGTTCTTC	CASSPTGFNEQFF
many	TRBJ2-1	TRBV6-2/TRBV6-3	.	TGTGCCAGCAGTTACTCCCGCAATGAGCAGTTCTTC	CASSYSRNEQFF
many	TRBJ1-3	TRBV3-1	.	TGTGCCAGCAGCCAAGATGGCGGCTCTGGAAACACCATATATTTT	CASSQDGGSGNTIYF
many	TRBJ2-5	TRBV7-9	.	TGTGCCAGCAGCTCCCAGCAGACCCAGTACTTC	CASSSQQTQYF
many	TRBJ2-5	TRBV7-9	TRBD1	TGTGCCAGCAGCAGCGGACAGGGGCTGGGGGAGACCCAGTACTTC	CASSSGQGLGETQYF
many	TRBJ2-2	TRBV4-3	.	TGCGCCAGCAGCCAAGGAGTTCTCGGACAGAACACCGGGGAGCTGTTTTTT	CASSQGVLGQNTGELFF
many	TRBJ2-3	TRBV6-5	.	TGTGCCAGCAGTTACTCGATCCCAGGATCCCCTATTAGCGGTACGCAGTATTTT	CASSYSIPGSPISGTQYF
many	TRBJ2-1	TRBV30	TRBD2	TGTGCCTGGAAATTAGCGGGGGGCCGATTCTACAATGAGCAGTTCTTC	CAWKLAGGRFYNEQFF
many	TRBJ2-3	TRBV10-3	.	TGTGCCATCAGGAGCCAAGATACGCAGTATTTT	CAIRSQDTQYF
many	TRBJ2-6	TRBV28	.	TGTGCCAGCAGTTTATCCATCTTCGAGGTCCTCGGGGCCAACGTCCTGACTTTC	CASSLSIFEVLGANVLTF
many	TRBJ2-2	TRBV28	.	TGTGCCAGCCTAAGACAGGCGAACACCGGGGAGCTGTTTTTT	CASLRQANTGELFF
many	TRBJ2-5	TRBV7-2	.	TGTGCCAGCAGGGCTCCACCCGCCGCGGAGACCCAGTACTTC	CASRAPPAAETQYF
many	TRBJ2-1	TRBV7-2	.	TGTGCCAGCAGCTCCCGGACTGGGGCCTCCTACAATGAGCAGTTCTTC	CASSSRTGASYNEQFF
many	TRBJ2-2	TRBV5-1	.	TGCGCCAGCAAAGGGGTCGGGGAGCTGTTTTTT	CASKGVGELFF
many	TRBJ2-1	TRBV5-5	TRBD1	TGTGCCAGCAGCCTACCCAGGACAGGGAAAGGGGGTGAGCAGTTCTTC	CASSLPRTGKGGEQFF